A single sample is the source of the 30 T cell receptor beta chains below, sequenced in a study of tumor-infiltrating lymphocytes in primary liver carcinoma. Germline DNA was extracted alongside blood RNA, which was obtained from unsorted whole blood. Starting from approximately 500 ng of total RNA, TCR beta cDNA was produced with a primer in the constant region. Slightly modified ARM-PCR with three nested multiplex PCR rounds yielded TCR beta libraries. Primers for the first two PCR rounds were TRBV1-TRBV30 forward primers and a C-beta reverse primer (approximately 10 cycles per round). TCRdb re-derived calls from the multiplex PCR reads in MiXCR, one entry per CDR3 protein. The sample records approximately 310,000 distinct CDR3 sequences, more than 55% being singletons. The material sequenced was peripheral blood. The receptor source for this set is a man aged 35-49 years with primary liver carcinoma and hepatitis B virus infection.

The rearrangement uses TRBV20-1 and TRBJ2-7; tentatively, D is TRBD1 or TRBD2 (5 bases each). The germline V and J ends were trimmed by 0 bases and 5 bases, with 14 bases remaining between them. Germline V gives CDR1 DFQATT, CDR2 SNEGSKA (reference sequence). The CDR3 extends over 14 amino acids. The CDR3 loop reads CSAREGPKVDEQYF. DNA for the CDR3: TGCAGTGCTAGAGAGGGACCCAAAGTCGACGAGCAGTACTTC.

The chain combines TRBV5-1 with TRBJ2-5; 8 nucleotides match TRBD2. Losses at the gene ends were 2 bases for V and 5 bases for J; bases not matched to a gene: 8. Germline V CDR1 and CDR2: SGHRS, YFSETQ. The CDR3 totals 15 residues. The CDR3 region has the DNA TGCGCCAGCAGCTTTGGAGTAGCGGGATTCGAGACCCAGTACTTC. It translates to CASSFGVAGFETQYF.

Comment on this clonotype: A clone one base away is much larger, so this may be a read error. The chain recombines TRBV6-2 or TRBV6-3 with TRBJ2-7, with D possibly matching TRBD2 (5 bases). Germline CDR1 reads MNHEY; CDR2 reads SVGEGT. CDR3 length: 15 residues. The CDR3 loop reads CASGYSPKRPYEQYF. The DNA for the CDR3 is TGTGCCAGCGGTTACTCTCCGAAGCGGCCCTACGAGCAGTACTTC.

A word on this clonotype: This may come from a read error, since a much larger clone is one base off. The chain joins TRBV12-3 or TRBV12-4 to TRBJ2-7; a weak D match, TRBD2 (6 bases). V lost 8 bases to trimming and J lost 2 bases, with 19 bases between them. CDR3 size: 15 residues. The DNA for the CDR3 is TGTGCCAGCCTGGGGACTTCAGAGAACGCCTACGAGCAGTACTTC. This gives the protein CASLGTSENAYEQYF.

To note about this clonotype: A junction end diverges from the germline sequence, so it may reflect a read error. The chain has TRBV4-1 and TRBJ1-4; no clear D gene. CDR1 is MGHRA and CDR2 is YSYEKL in the germline V gene. The CDR3 is 16 amino acids. The CDR3: CASSQGADPTNEELFF. The CDR3 DNA follows: TGCGCCAGCAGCCAAGGGGCAGATCCAACTAATGAAGAACTGTTTTTT.

This clonotype was detected only a few times. This chain connects TRBV5-1 to TRBJ2-7, with D unresolved. V was trimmed by 0 bases and J by 2 bases, leaving 6 bases between them. The CDR3 runs 13 residues. CDR1 SGHRS and CDR2 YFSETQ come from the germline V gene. The CDR3 protein is CASSLDPAYEQYF. CDR3 DNA sequence: TGCGCCAGCAGCTTGGACCCAGCCTACGAGCAGTACTTC.

Details on this clonotype: Just one base apart from a much larger clone, this may be a read error. The chain employs TRBV4-1 and TRBJ1-2; D gene ambiguous. Between the trimmed V and J ends, which lost 4 bases and 5 bases, there was a span of 11 bases. The CDR3 consists of 13 residues. CDR1 and CDR2 from the germline V gene are MGHRA and YSYEKL. The CDR3 nucleotides are TGCGCCAGCAGCCCGACCGAGACGTATGGCTACACCTTC. It encodes CASSPTETYGYTF.

In regard to this clonotype: The CDR3 end shows no conserved phenylalanine or tryptophan, and so a read error is likely. The gene calls are TRBV6-2 or TRBV6-3 and TRBJ2-2; TRBD2 aligns across 8 bases. Germline loops: CDR1 MNHEY, CDR2 SVGEGT. This CDR3 is built from 18 residues. The CDR3 nucleotides read TGTGAAAGCAGTTACTCGAGTAAGCGGGAGATAAACACTGGGGAGCTGTTTCTT. Amino acid sequence: CESSYSSKREINTGELFL.

Comment on this clonotype: With a much larger clone just one base away, this may be a read error. The V call is TRBV6-1, the J call TRBJ2-7; no definite D call. There are 15 residues in the CDR3. CDR1 and CDR2 (germline): MNHNS, SASEGT. Trimming removed 0 bases from V and 5 bases from J, with 14 bases in between. CDR3 sequence: CASSEAFLGHHEQYF. Written as DNA, the CDR3 is TGTGCCAGCAGTGAAGCATTTTTAGGTCACCACGAGCAGTACTTC.

Concerning this clonotype itself: This may come from a read error, since a much larger clone is one base off. Since no conserved phenylalanine or tryptophan closes the CDR3, a read error is the likely cause. The chain uses TRBV7-8 and TRBJ2-1; D ambiguous. The CDR3 contains 13 residues. The V gene's germline CDR1 is SGHVS and CDR2 FQNEAQ. V lost 0 bases, J lost 4 bases, and 4 bases lay in between. CDR3 residues: CASSLARYNEQFI. The CDR3 DNA sequence: TGTGCCAGCAGCTTAGCGAGATACAATGAGCAGTTCATC.

The V gene is TRBV24-1, the J gene TRBJ2-7; possibly TRBD1 or TRBD2 for D (6 bases each). This CDR3 region has 11 residues. Germline V gives CDR1 KGHDR, CDR2 SFDVKD. Trimming cost V 7 bases and J 8 bases, with 11 bases left between them. The CDR3 DNA is TGTGCCACCAGCCGCGGGGACAAGCAGTACTTC. Encoded protein: CATSRGDKQYF.

In regard to this clonotype: Given a much more abundant clone one base away, this may be a read error. The chain combines TRBV4-2 with TRBJ1-4, with D tentatively TRBD1 (5 bases). Germline CDR1 is LGHNA and CDR2 is YNFKEQ. Trimming removed 5 bases at V and 3 bases at J, with 13 bases between. The CDR3 runs 15 residues. The CDR3 loop reads CASSIGGGANEKLFF. CDR3 sequence (DNA): TGTGCCAGCAGCATCGGGGGTGGAGCTAATGAAAAACTGTTTTTT.

The table lists this clonotype with a count of one. The junction differs from germline at one of its ends, possibly a read error. V usage is TRBV6-2 or TRBV6-3 and J usage is TRBJ2-1; 11 bases are a match to TRBD1. This CDR3 region has 16 residues. In germline, CDR1 is MNHEY, CDR2 SVGEGT. CDR3 sequence: CASRRAGQGVHNEQFF. In nucleotides, the CDR3 is TGTGCCAGCAGGCGAGCGGGACAGGGGGTACACAACGAGCAGTTCTTC.

As for this clonotype: A single base separates this from a much larger clone, so it may be a read error. This chain joins TRBV10-3 and TRBJ2-2, with a weak D call TRBD1 (7 bases). Germline V CDR1 and CDR2: ENHRY, SYGVKD. The CDR3 extends over 18 amino acids. The CDR3, as DNA: TGTGCCATCAGTGATGAAATTGTGTTGACAGGGAACACCGGGGAGGTGTTTTTT. Its protein is CAISDEIVLTGNTGEVFF.

The CDR3 here is CASSRGALAGRNTGELFF. CDR3 sequence (DNA): TGTGCCAGCAGCCGAGGGGCACTAGCGGGACGGAACACCGGGGAGCTGTTTTTT. The chain recombines TRBV6-2 or TRBV6-3 with TRBJ2-2; TRBD2 agrees at 10 bases. The CDR3 runs to 18 residues. The V segment lost 6 bases and the J segment 1 base; nucleotides outside the gene matches: 11. Germline CDR1 and CDR2: MNHEY and SVGEGT.

This clonotype was picked up a small number of times. The V call is TRBV6-2 or TRBV6-3, the J call TRBJ1-1; tentatively, D is TRBD1 (5 bases). Trimming removed 2 bases at V and 1 base at J, with 11 bases between. CDR1 is MNHEY and CDR2 is SVGEGT in the germline V gene. This CDR3 has 15 amino acids. The DNA for the CDR3 is TGTGCCAGCAGTTACAGCCCAGGGAGGAACACTGAAGCTTTCTTT. Residues: CASSYSPGRNTEAFF.

As regards this clonotype: One end of the junction is discordant with germline, which a read error may explain. The chain recombines TRBV5-1 with TRBJ2-2, with TRBD1 identical over 10 bases. Germline CDR1 is SGHRS and CDR2 is YFSETQ. The CDR3 length is 14 residues. CDR3 sequence reads: CASSLRQGAGELLF. CDR3 in DNA: TGCGCCAGCAGCTTGCGACAGGGGGCCGGGGAGCTGTTATTT.

Points on this clonotype: With a much larger clone just one base away, this may be a read error. J is TRBJ1-1 and V is TRBV11-1; D uncertain. Germline V gene sequence: CDR1 SGHAT, CDR2 FQDESV (reference sequence). This CDR3 has 14 residues. The CDR3 here is CANSRPEESTEAYF. CDR3 bases: TGTGCCAACAGCCGACCAGAAGAGAGCACTGAAGCTTACTTT. Using reference TRBV11-1 and TRBJ1-1 for the parts outside the CDR3, the full variable domain is EAEVAQSPRYKITEKSQAVAFWCDPISGHATLYWYRQILGQGPELLVQFQDESVVDDSQLPKDRFSAERLKGVDSTLKIQPAELGDSAMYLCANSRPEESTEAYFGQGTRLTVV.

V usage is TRBV5-1 and J usage is TRBJ1-2, with a weak D call TRBD1 (5 bases). Germline assignment: CDR1 SGHRS and CDR2 YFSETQ. The CDR3 is 15 residues long. Trimming cost V 4 bases and J 3 bases, with 16 bases left between them. CDR3 DNA sequence: TGCGCCAGCAGCCAAACCGACGGGGCGCACTATGGCTACACCTTC. Its translation: CASSQTDGAHYGYTF. Filled out from reference TRBV5-1 and TRBJ1-2, the complete variable domain reads KAGVTQTPRYLIKTRGQQVTLSCSPISGHRSVSWYQQTPGQGLQFLFEYFSETQRNKGNFPGRFSGRQFSNSRSEMNVSTLELGDSALYLCASSQTDGAHYGYTFGSGTRLTVV.

A remark on this clonotype: This sequence may be a read error, since a much larger clone differs from it by one base. This sequence joins TRBV6-2 or TRBV6-3 and TRBJ2-7; 10 bases are shared with TRBD2. The CDR3 runs to 14 residues. Germline CDR1 reads MNHEY; CDR2 reads SVGEGT. CDR3: CTSTKSGRASEQYF. The CDR3, as DNA: TGTACCAGCACCAAAAGCGGGAGGGCAAGCGAGCAGTACTTC.

Note on this clonotype: This is likely a read error, given that the CDR3 carries no conserved phenylalanine or tryptophan at its end. This chain uses TRBV11-2 with TRBJ2-7; 9 positions match TRBD2. CDR3 size: 15 residues. With V trimmed by 6 bases and J by 7 bases, 13 bases remained unmatched. Germline CDR1 SGHAT, CDR2 FQNNGV. This CDR3 reads CASREGLAGVGEQYS. In DNA form, the CDR3 reads TGTGCCAGCAGGGAGGGACTAGCAGGAGTCGGGGAGCAGTACTCC.

The chain is built from TRBV5-1 and TRBJ2-3; D is unclear. This CDR3 has 18 residues. Germline-derived CDR1 and CDR2 are SGHRS and YFSETQ. V lost 3 bases and J lost 0, with 20 bases in between. CDR3 sequence reads: CASSSTRASFSSTDTQYF. DNA for the CDR3: TGCGCCAGCAGCTCAACACGGGCCAGCTTCTCTAGCACAGATACGCAGTATTTT.

As concerns this clonotype: This may come from a read error, since a much larger clone is one base off. The chain carries TRBV11-3 and TRBJ2-3, with TRBD1 matching over 9 bases. The germline gives CDR1 SGHNT, CDR2 YENEEA. V shed 3 bases and J 4 bases; nucleotides not matched to a gene: 11. CDR3 size: 17 residues. In nucleotides, the CDR3 is TGTGCCAGCAGCTTTGGGGTCTGGGACAGGGAAGCAGATACGCAGTATTTT. The encoded protein is CASSFGVWDREADTQYF.

The chain is built from TRBV5-1 and TRBJ1-6; TRBD1 agrees at 8 bases. CDR3 length: 14 residues. CDR1 is SGHRS, CDR2 YFSETQ, per germline. Trimming took 4 bases from V and 6 from J; bases not matched to a gene: 3. The CDR3 coding sequence is TGCGCCAGCAGCCGGGACAGGAGTAATTCACCCCTCCACTTT. Translating it yields CASSRDRSNSPLHF.

In regard to this clonotype: This may be a read error, as it is one base from a much larger clone. V is TRBV6-6 and J is TRBJ1-2; TRBD1 matches 10 bases. CDR1 MNHNY and CDR2 SVGAGI come from the germline V gene (reference sequence). The CDR3 consists of 16 residues. The CDR3 DNA follows: TGTACCAGCAGTTCCCAGACAGGGGGCAGGGGCTATGGCTACACCTTC. Amino acid sequence: CTSSSQTGGRGYGYTF.

This clonotype was observed many times. This chain joins TRBV12-3 or TRBV12-4 and TRBJ1-2; 8 nucleotides match TRBD1. The CDR3 runs 13 residues. With 6 bases clipped from V and 6 bases from J, the junction kept 6 bases outside the gene matches. CDR3: CASSPSGGNGYTF. The CDR3 DNA follows: TGTGCCAGCAGCCCTTCAGGGGGCAATGGCTACACCTTC.

This clonotype was seen a few times. V gene TRBV6-1 combines with J gene TRBJ2-7; tentative D call: TRBD2 (6 bases). The germline V gene encodes CDR1 MNHNS and CDR2 SASEGT. CDR3 size: 15 residues. V was cut by 3 bases and J by 3 bases, with 15 bases left in between. CDR3 sequence: CASSDGGVFVYEQYF. CDR3 nucleotide sequence: TGTGCCAGCAGTGACGGAGGGGTTTTTGTCTACGAGCAGTACTTC.

With regard to this clonotype: Being one base from a much bigger clone, this may be a read error. The J gene is TRBJ1-5, the V gene TRBV12-3 or TRBV12-4, with D perhaps matching TRBD1 (5 bases). The CDR3 contains 14 residues. This CDR3 is CTSSSGTENQPQHF. CDR3 DNA sequence: TGTACCAGCAGTTCCGGGACGGAGAATCAGCCCCAGCATTTT.

This clonotype was counted at least ten times. CDR3 region: CASSLYPTSLAGVNNEQFF. In nucleotides, the CDR3 is TGTGCCAGCAGCTTGTATCCGACCAGCCTAGCGGGAGTAAACAATGAGCAGTTCTTC. The chain couples TRBV11-2 to TRBJ2-1; TRBD2 matches at 10 bases. V lost 3 bases and J lost 5; bases outside the gene matches: 16. This CDR3 comprises 19 residues. CDR1 SGHAT and CDR2 FQNNGV come from the germline V gene.

On this clonotype itself: This could be a read error, since a much larger clone is one nucleotide away. The chain uses TRBV6-5 and TRBJ1-5; 9 bases fit TRBD1. The ends lost 8 bases at V and 4 bases at J; junction bases unmatched: 6. The V gene's germline CDR1 is MNHEY and CDR2 SVGAGI. The CDR3 totals 14 residues. CDR3 sequence (DNA): TGTGCCAGCGGCCAGGGACAGGGTAATCAGCCCCAGCATTTT. Amino acid sequence: CASGQGQGNQPQHF.